This is a list of T cell receptor beta chains from one sample in a study of T cells in Graves' hyperthyroidism and ophthalmopathy. TCRdb used MiXCR to reprocess the multiplex PCR reads, holding one entry per CDR3 protein. The sample lists about 400,000 distinct CDR3 sequences, around 15% occurring once. Sample: blood. The receptors shown here come from a man aged 18 to 30 with Graves' ophthalmopathy. CDR3s include the opening cysteine and the closing phenylalanine or tryptophan. The D gene is left open where the match is weak. The size of a clone is reported for some rows only, either as once, few or many, or as a class for expanded clones.

d_gene	j_gene	v_gene	len	abundance	CDR3aa	CDR3nt
TRBD2	TRBJ2-3	TRBV19	17	many	CASSTNAGGPSADTQYF	TGTGCCAGTAGTACAAACGCGGGGGGGCCCTCCGCAGATACGCAGTATTTT
TRBD2	TRBJ2-1	TRBV6-2/TRBV6-3	18	many	CASRPGLAGGPGYNEQFF	TGTGCCAGCAGACCGGGACTAGCGGGAGGGCCAGGATACAATGAGCAGTTCTTC
TRBD2	TRBJ2-7	TRBV6-1	16	many	CASGNRGTSGTYEQYF	TGTGCCAGCGGGAACAGGGGGACTAGCGGAACCTACGAGCAGTACTTC
.	TRBJ1-1	TRBV30	12	many	CAWKAMNTEAFF	TGTGCCTGGAAGGCTATGAACACTGAAGCTTTCTTT
.	TRBJ2-7	TRBV18	15	few	CASSPPSGATYEQYF	TGTGCCAGCTCACCACCATCGGGAGCTACCTACGAGCAGTACTTC
.	TRBJ1-3	TRBV6-5	15	.	CASSYSSRQGNTIYF	TGTGCCAGCAGTTACTCGTCCCGACAGGGAAACACCATATATTTT
TRBD1	TRBJ1-5	TRBV19	16	.	CASSTRLGQGASPQHF	TGTGCCAGTAGTACCCGTCTCGGACAGGGGGCTTCGCCCCAGCATTTT
.	TRBJ2-1	TRBV30	12	many	CAWTLTYNEQFF	TGTGCCTGGACATTAACCTACAATGAGCAGTTCTTC
TRBD1	TRBJ2-1	TRBV7-9	15	.	CASRGIQGSYNEQFF	TGTGCCAGCAGGGGGATACAGGGGTCCTACAATGAGCAGTTCTTC
.	TRBJ1-2	TRBV9	15	.	CASSVADRVNYGYTF	TGTGCCAGCAGCGTAGCTGACAGAGTTAACTATGGCTACACCTTC
.	TRBJ1-4	TRBV6-1	14	few	CASSDGAASEKLFF	TGTGCCAGCAGTGACGGGGCCGCTAGTGAAAAACTGTTTTTT
.	TRBJ2-1	TRBV11-2	14	many	CASSPGNLGNEQFF	TGTGCCAGCAGTCCCGGGAACTTGGGGAATGAGCAGTTCTTC
.	TRBJ2-7	TRBV28	14	.	CASSPAGSPHEQYF	TGTGCCAGCAGCCCCGCAGGGTCCCCTCACGAGCAGTACTTC
TRBD2	TRBJ2-1	TRBV7-3	15	many	CASSRTAGVVNEQFF	TGTGCCAGCAGCCGTACAGCGGGAGTAGTCAATGAGCAGTTCTTC
.	TRBJ2-5	TRBV2	12	.	CASSLPRETQYF	TGTGCCAGCAGTCTACCCCGCGAGACCCAGTACTTC
.	TRBJ1-2	TRBV29-1	12	many	CSARARFYGYTF	TGCAGCGCTCGGGCCCGGTTCTATGGCTACACCTTC
.	TRBJ1-1	TRBV4-2	18	.	CASSQEGRQEIQNTKAFF	TGTGCCAGCAGCCAAGAGGGGCGACAGGAGATACAGAACACTAAAGCTTTCTTT
.	TRBJ2-5	TRBV24-1	14	once	CATSDSDPQETQYF	TGTGCCACCAGTGATTCCGACCCCCAAGAGACCCAGTACTTC
.	TRBJ1-4	TRBV29-1	13	.	CSVDDGTNEKLFF	TGCAGCGTTGACGACGGAACTAATGAAAAACTGTTTTTT
.	TRBJ1-6	TRBV2	15	many	CASRGDGGNNSPLHF	TGTGCCAGCAGGGGGGACGGAGGGAATAATTCACCCCTCCACTTT
.	TRBJ2-7	TRBV14	15	few	CASSSLSGNSYEQYF	TGTGCCAGCAGCTCCCTTAGCGGAAACTCCTACGAGCAGTACTTC
.	TRBJ2-3	TRBV7-2	13	many	CASSATGTDTQYF	TGTGCCAGCAGCGCGACAGGGACTGATACGCAGTATTTT
.	TRBJ2-6	TRBV7-3	15	many	CASGDRSSGANVLTF	TGTGCCAGCGGAGACAGGTCCTCTGGGGCCAACGTCCTGACTTTC
.	TRBJ2-7	TRBV27	14	many	CASSSRQLGYEQYF	TGTGCCAGCAGTTCCCGACAGTTAGGGTACGAGCAGTACTTC
.	TRBJ2-2	TRBV19	15	.	CASSRTGINTGELFF	TGTGCCAGTAGTAGAACAGGGATCAACACCGGGGAGCTGTTTTTT
.	TRBJ1-1	TRBV30	17	few	CAWSRGAGVIRGTEAFF	TGTGCCTGGAGTCGTGGAGCAGGGGTCATACGGGGAACTGAAGCTTTCTTT
.	TRBJ2-1	TRBV12-3/TRBV12-4	13	many	CASNRGSYNEQFF	TGTGCCAGCAATAGGGGATCCTACAATGAGCAGTTCTTC
TRBD1	TRBJ2-7	TRBV7-2	16	many	CASSFRKGAVGYEQYF	TGTGCCAGCAGCTTCCGAAAGGGGGCCGTGGGCTACGAGCAGTACTTC
.	TRBJ2-4	TRBV7-9	19	few	CASSFLTAPGTLAKNIQYF	TGTGCCAGCAGCTTTCTCACCGCTCCAGGGACGTTAGCCAAAAACATTCAGTACTTC
TRBD2	TRBJ2-7	TRBV10-3	15	.	CAISDQRGASGEQYF	TGTGCCATCAGTGATCAGCGGGGGGCCTCTGGCGAGCAGTACTTC
TRBD1	TRBJ1-1	TRBV12-3/TRBV12-4	13	many	CASSTQTGGEAFF	TGTGCCAGCAGTACTCAGACAGGGGGCGAAGCTTTCTTT
.	TRBJ2-7	TRBV13	14	many	CASSLRAGVYEQYF	TGTGCCAGCAGCTTACGGGCAGGGGTCTACGAGCAGTACTTC
TRBD1	TRBJ1-3	TRBV5-1	16	many	CASSWTGSTGGNTIYF	TGCGCCAGCAGCTGGACAGGGAGTACTGGAGGAAACACCATATATTTT
.	TRBJ2-1	TRBV5-4	14	few	CASRGRGGYNEQFF	TGTGCCAGCAGGGGGAGGGGGGGATACAATGAGCAGTTCTTC
TRBD1	TRBJ1-4	TRBV11-3	14	few	CASSHRTGGEKLFF	TGTGCCAGCAGCCATCGGACAGGGGGGGAAAAACTGTTTTTT
TRBD1	TRBJ1-5	TRBV2	13	many	CASSYTGGQPQHF	TGTGCCAGCAGCTACACAGGGGGCCAGCCCCAGCATTTT
.	TRBJ1-1	TRBV7-2	15	many	CASSLSVSMNTEAFF	TGTGCCAGCAGCTTATCGGTCAGCATGAACACTGAAGCTTTCTTT
TRBD1	TRBJ1-5	TRBV30	15	many	CAWSGGRGVSQPQHF	TGTGCCTGGAGTGGGGGCAGGGGGGTAAGTCAGCCCCAGCATTTT
.	TRBJ2-2	TRBV19	15	once	CASSIAGLYTGELFF	TGTGCCAGTAGTATCGCAGGGTTGTACACCGGGGAGCTGTTTTTT
.	TRBJ2-1	TRBV4-2	18	few	CASSQDDYRGINYNEQFF	TGTGCCAGCAGCCAAGATGACTATCGGGGAATTAACTACAATGAGCAGTTCTTC
.	TRBJ1-2	TRBV24-1	16	many	CATSDSGTDTLHGYTF	TGTGCCACCAGTGATTCGGGGACGGACACTTTACATGGCTACACCTTC
TRBD2	TRBJ2-5	TRBV6-1	15	many	CASSQLSGGGETQYF	TGTGCCAGCAGCCAGCTTAGTGGGGGGGGGGAGACCCAGTACTTC
TRBD1	TRBJ2-7	TRBV11-3	15	many	CASSLTPGTGGEQYF	TGTGCCAGCAGCTTAACCCCCGGGACAGGGGGCGAGCAGTACTTC
.	TRBJ1-1	TRBV3-1	13	many	CASSQSGNTEAFF	TGTGCCAGCAGCCAATCGGGGAACACTGAAGCTTTCTTT
.	TRBJ1-1	TRBV18	15	many	CASSPMTDTNTEAFF	TGTGCCAGCTCACCAATGACAGATACGAACACTGAAGCTTTCTTT
.	TRBJ1-1	TRBV5-1	13	many	CASSTQEDTEAFF	TGCGCCAGCAGTACCCAGGAGGACACTGAAGCTTTCTTT
.	TRBJ1-1	TRBV5-1	15	many	CASSLVGNPNTEAFF	TGCGCCAGCAGCTTGGTGGGTAACCCGAACACTGAAGCTTTCTTT
TRBD1	TRBJ1-2	TRBV5-1	16	many	CASSRSRDRIDYGYTF	TGCGCCAGCAGCCGATCCCGGGACAGGATCGACTATGGCTACACCTTC
.	TRBJ1-5	TRBV2	15	many	CASSEGHSRGQPQHF	TGTGCCAGCAGTGAAGGCCACTCGAGGGGGCAGCCCCAGCATTTT
.	TRBJ1-1	TRBV29-1	12	many	CSGSQGNTEAFF	TGCAGCGGTTCCCAGGGTAACACTGAAGCTTTCTTT
TRBD1	TRBJ2-1	TRBV11-3	14	few	CASSIRTGLHEQFF	TGTGCCAGCAGCATCCGGACAGGGTTGCATGAGCAGTTCTTC
.	TRBJ2-2	TRBV10-1	15	few	CASNSGTSSPGGLFF	TGCGCCAGCAATTCCGGGACTTCGAGCCCAGGTGGGCTGTTTTTT
.	TRBJ1-1	TRBV29-1	13	few	CSVTRAMNTEAFF	TGCAGCGTCACCAGGGCTATGAACACTGAAGCTTTCTTT